What follows is one T cell receptor beta chain and its context. A much larger clonotype is one base distant, so this may be a read error. The entry originates in a study of blood T cell repertoires in COVID-19. Only in-frame clones appear in the TCRdb table, and some are missing; sequencing was by immunoSEQ multiplex PCR. The table shows 200,000 to 300,000 clones, with more than 70% occurring only once. Sequencing input: PBMCs or T cells enriched from blood (not recorded which). This clonotype was sampled from a woman between 45 and 65 years old who had recovered from COVID-19.

CDR3 sequence reads: CASSFWSQPQHF. In DNA, the CDR3 is TGTGCCAGCAGTTTCTGGAGTCAGCCCCAGCATTTT. The chain joins TRBV12-3 or TRBV12-4 to TRBJ1-5; unclear D gene. CDR3 length: 12 amino acids. V dropped 3 bases and J dropped 6 bases, with 6 bases sitting between them.